This is a list of T cell receptor beta chains from one sample in a study of Ad26.COV2.S vaccination and SARS-CoV-2 variants. Sequencing used immunoSEQ multiplex PCR; TCRdb keeps in-frame clones, though not all of them. In the table there are around 140,000 clones, roughly 89% of which are singletons. The specimen was peripheral blood, collected after recovery from COVID-19. These receptor sequences come from a human donor who had recovered from COVID-19. The CDR3 runs from the conserved cysteine through the conserved F or W.

V gene	J gene	CDR3 protein
TRBV12-3/TRBV12-4	TRBJ1-2	CASSFSLYGGYTF
TRBV19	TRBJ2-5	CARPHSGGIPETQYF
TRBV19	TRBJ1-4	CASSMDGNEKLFF
TRBV11-3	TRBJ2-7	CACPGDYEQYF
TRBV19	TRBJ2-1	CASSSHRAGGYNEQFF
TRBV2	TRBJ2-2	CASSGGQGFTGELFF
TRBV6-2/TRBV6-3	TRBJ1-1	CASSLQIMNTEAFF
TRBV27	TRBJ2-5	CASSSAGASGVQETQYF
TRBV4-3	TRBJ2-7	CASSQGGPRYF
TRBV5-4	TRBJ1-1	CASSRDSLNTEAFF
TRBV7-2	TRBJ2-7	CASSFPSGTAQYF
TRBV3-1/TRBV3-2	TRBJ1-2	CASRPTGTDGYTF
TRBV7-9	TRBJ2-3	CASSLDRGTDTQYF
TRBV29-1	TRBJ2-4	CSVSRGAAGGSNLAKNIQYF
TRBV13	TRBJ2-5	CASSLGARGETQYF
TRBV5-1	TRBJ2-7	CASSPTLQGGNEQYF
TRBV29-1	TRBJ2-1	CSVRTPDVVVEQFF
TRBV27	TRBJ2-4	CASSSSSVSGVQYF
TRBV7-9	TRBJ2-7	CASSLGVGVFGYEQYF
TRBV27	TRBJ2-7	CASSLTPTYEQYF
TRBV11-2	TRBJ2-7	CASSLDHTGLYEQYF
TRBV3-1/TRBV3-2	TRBJ2-5	CASSPGTPRRGETQYF
TRBV28	TRBJ2-1	CATLEGRGSYEQFF
TRBV4-3	TRBJ1-4	CASSQARDPNEKLFF
TRBV9	TRBJ1-2	CASSQFDYGYTF
TRBV30	TRBJ1-2	CAWSVQGANYGYTF
TRBV15	TRBJ2-3	CATSSGTPDTQYF
TRBV5-4	TRBJ1-2	CASSPGGGSNYGYTF
TRBV4-3	TRBJ1-3	CASSQDLARGNTIYF
TRBV4-3	TRBJ1-2	CASSQDLGRGYTF
TRBV15	TRBJ2-4	CATSRDRHKAKNIQYF
TRBV28	TRBJ1-4	CASSSEGEKLFF
TRBV6-6	TRBJ1-5	CASAGRDWNQPQHF